This T cell receptor beta chain derives from a study of blood T cell repertoires in COVID-19 (dated by TCRdb to 2020 to 2022). Regarding the study in general: Samples from collaborators originated in the United States, Italy and Spain and spanned both the acute and convalescent phases of COVID-19. The prospective study material was composed of cDNA or gDNA derived from T cells, B-cell-depleted T cells, or PBMCs. Deeply sampled blood TCRbeta repertoires from subjects exposed to, actively infected with, or recovered from COVID-19 were included in the dataset. The repertoires were made available in a free public database intended to serve as a resource for research on the immune response to SARS-CoV-2. Samples were obtained from the ongoing ImmuneRACE study (first 160 participants) and from over 1,000 subjects provided by 6 global collaborators. A de-identified subject ID, COVID-19 status, age in years and sex were almost always included in the sample metadata. HLA class I and class II types, where available, came from metadata supplied by the sample provider rather than from assay-based typing.

A second Seattle source provided samples from volunteer blood donors who had recovered from COVID-19. The collaborating institutions used their own protocols to collect whole blood in K2EDTA tubes. For TCRbeta analysis, collaborators shipped samples as frozen whole blood, isolated PBMCs, or DNA extracted from either of those sample types. Looking up the germline V gene yields CDR1 SGHDT and CDR2 YYEEEE. The V end loses 2 bases and the J end loses 2 bases, and a stretch of 13 bases separates them. CDR3 length: 15 amino acids, cysteine to phenylalanine. Only the CDR3 portion is preserved as DNA: 45 bases, with reading frame beginning at the first base. What the authors observed across the whole study: The quantity of clinical and demographic metadata differed by source and by participant and was supplied without curation.

TCRbeta CDR3 regions were amplified from genomic DNA by means of the immunoSEQ Assay, a bias-controlled multiplex PCR. Under the source paper's analysis protocol: Nucleated cell counts per sample were estimated from amplification of reference gene primers within the assay. To quantify the absolute abundance of each unique TCRbeta CDR3 rearrangement, sequence reads were collapsed and filtered. For each sample, productive Simpson clonality was calculated as the square root of Simpson's diversity index over productive rearrangements. TCRdb holds this immuneACCESS table with in-frame rearrangements only. Some clones are missing; in checked studies, unresolved V genes explain under half, and the rest has no known cause. V, J and clone size derive from that table, while D and trimming were established from the DNA sequence. This sample is represented by 200,000 to 250,000 clones; around nine tenths of them were singletons. The ten largest make up roughly 6.2% of the sample.

Details on this clone: Its antigen remains unidentified. No base-level quality is on record; no much larger clone is a single base apart.

Recombination joined TRBV5-6 with TRBJ1-2, with the D gene not clear enough to name. The sample comprised peripheral blood. This clonotype originated in a man between 60 and 75 years old who had recovered from COVID-19. The CDR3 reads CASSFTREANYGYTF. Read as DNA, the sequence is TGTGCCAGCAGCTTTACCCGGGAAGCCAACTATGGCTACACCTTC.